These 8 T cell receptor beta chains came from one sample sequenced in a study of CD8 T cells in ankylosing spondylitis. TCRdb reanalysed the 5' RACE reads using MiXCR and keeps one entry per CDR3 protein. This sample has approximately 350,000 distinct CDR3 sequences, with roughly 14% found just once. The material sequenced was blood, either unsorted or a sorted T cell fraction (not recorded which). These receptors were collected from a male donor with ankylosing spondylitis or in good health (not recorded which).

The chain combines TRBV27 with TRBJ1-2; TRBD1 is a possible D gene (6 bases). V shed 2 bases and J shed 1 base, with 17 bases lying between them. The CDR3 consists of 17 residues. The V gene's germline CDR1 is MNHEY and CDR2 SMNVEV (reference sequence). The CDR3 region is CASSLRGTGRINYGYTF. CDR3 DNA: TGTGCCAGCAGTTTAAGGGGGACGGGGAGGATTAACTATGGCTACACCTTC.

This chain connects TRBV6-4 to TRBJ2-5, with 9 bases lining up with TRBD2. CDR3 length: 13 amino acids. Germline V lookup: CDR1 MRHNA, CDR2 SNTAGT. Germline trimming cut 3 bases from V and 4 bases from J; bases unmatched to any gene: 0. CDR3: CASSEAGGETQYF. CDR3 nucleotides: TGTGCCAGCAGTGAAGCGGGGGGAGAGACCCAGTACTTC.

This clonotype was recorded at least ten times. The chain carries TRBV24-1 and TRBJ1-1, with D possibly matching TRBD1 (6 bases). The CDR3 sequence is 13 residues long. V lost 3 bases and J 4 bases, leaving 8 bases between the germline ends. CDR1 is KGHDR and CDR2 is SFDVKD in the germline V gene. CDR3 nucleotides: TGTGCCACCAGTGATCGAGGGGGCACTGAAGCTTTCTTT. This sequence encodes CATSDRGGTEAFF.

The J gene is TRBJ2-5, the V gene TRBV7-8; D ambiguous. The CDR3 is 13 residues long. The V and J ends lost 2 bases and 2 bases respectively, with 6 bases between them. The germline V gene has CDR1 SGHVS and CDR2 FQNEAQ. The CDR3 protein is CASSLFPQETQYF. CDR3 in DNA: TGTGCCAGCAGCTTATTCCCTCAAGAGACCCAGTACTTC.

This clonotype turned up a few times. The V and J genes are TRBV30 and TRBJ2-4; 10 nucleotides line up with TRBD1. After removal of 3 bases from V and 9 bases from J, the junction contained 8 bases not matched to a gene. There are 14 residues in the CDR3. The germline CDR1 and CDR2 sequences are GTSNPN and SVGIG (reference sequence). CDR3 protein: CAWRKGQGSVIQYF. The CDR3 bases are TGTGCCTGGAGGAAGGGACAGGGGTCGGTCATTCAGTACTTC.

The chain employs TRBV6-2 or TRBV6-3 and TRBJ2-1; 7 nucleotides agree with TRBD2. This CDR3 comprises 17 residues. V was clipped by 2 bases and J by 2 bases; unmatched bases: 9. Germline values: CDR1 MNHEY, CDR2 SVGEGT. In DNA form, the CDR3 reads TGTGCCAGCAGTTACCCCCTTGAGCGGGGAACCTACAATGAGCAGTTCTTC. Its protein is CASSYPLERGTYNEQFF.

V usage is TRBV10-3 and J usage is TRBJ1-2, with D perhaps matching TRBD1 (5 bases). Germline CDR1 and CDR2: ENHRY and SYGVKD. This CDR3 has 12 residues. The V end lost 6 bases, the J end lost 2 bases, and 7 bases lay between the germline ends. The DNA for the CDR3 is TGTGCCATCAGCGGGGGGAACTATGGCTACACCTTC. Translation gives CAISGGNYGYTF.

This chain connects TRBV7-9 to TRBJ2-3; D is perhaps TRBD1 (5 bases). The V gene lost 4 bases and the J gene lost 3 bases, with 14 bases spanning the gap. There are 15 residues in the CDR3. The germline V gene encodes CDR1 SEHNR and CDR2 FQNEAQ (reference sequence). DNA for the CDR3: TGTGCCAGCAGCTACCCCTACCGACAGACAGATACGCAGTATTTT. It yields the protein CASSYPYRQTDTQYF.